Below, 28 T cell receptor beta chains from the same sample are listed, as sequenced in a study of beta chain features in type 1 diabetes. The isolated RNA, all of it, was reverse transcribed, so expressed TCRB transcripts were what got sequenced. TCRdb's table, derived via immunoSEQ multiplex PCR, lists solely in-frame clones and lacks some. The top ten clones hold over 2% of a sample with 150,000 or so clones, roughly 9% of them seen once. Sequencing was carried out using central memory CD4+ T cells from blood. These receptor sequences come from a woman aged 18 to 35 in good health.

In this sample, this clone turned up a few times. V gene TRBV7-9 combines with J gene TRBJ1-5; possible D gene TRBD1, 5 bases. V was shortened by 2 bases and J by 6 bases, with 5 bases between the two germline ends. Germline loops: CDR1 SEHNR, CDR2 FQNEAQ (reference sequence). There are 12 residues in the CDR3. The CDR3 is CASSLTGQPQHF. Here the CDR3 DNA reads TGTGCCAGCAGCTTAACAGGTCAGCCCCAGCATTTT. Drawing the rest from reference TRBV7-9 and TRBJ1-5, the complete variable domain is DTGVSQNPRHKITKRGQNVTFRCDPISEHNRLYWYRQTLGQGPEFLTYFQNEAQLEKSRLLSDRFSAERPKGSFSTLEIQRTEQGDSAMYLCASSLTGQPQHFGDGTRLSIL.

In this sample, this clone turned up a few times. The rearrangement uses TRBV4-2 and TRBJ2-2; TRBD2 aligns across 10 bases. The CDR3 loop spans 17 amino acids. The junction had 8 bases not matched to a gene; V was cut back by 7 bases and J by 0 bases. Per the germline V gene, CDR1 is LGHNA and CDR2 is YNFKEQ. The CDR3 bases are TGTGCCAGCAACCGCTTTAGCGGGGGGTCGAACACCGGGGAGCTGTTTTTT. This codes for CASNRFSGGSNTGELFF.

V gene TRBV4-1 combines with J gene TRBJ2-5, with 7 bases that match TRBD2. Germline CDR1 MGHRA, CDR2 YSYEKL. CDR3 length: 15 residues. V was pared by 1 base and J by 4 bases, with 6 bases of the junction left unmatched. The CDR3: CASSQAARGVETQYF. The CDR3, as DNA: TGCGCCAGCAGCCAAGCCGCCCGGGGGGTAGAGACCCAGTACTTC.

This chain connects TRBV5-1 to TRBJ2-7; 7 nucleotides agree with TRBD1. CDR1 and CDR2 from the germline V gene are SGHRS and YFSETQ. The CDR3 covers 13 residues. The J segment lost 5 bases and the V segment lost 4 bases, leaving 6 bases of the junction unmatched. The CDR3 loop is CASSKGARDEQYF. The CDR3 coding sequence is TGCGCCAGCAGCAAGGGGGCAAGGGACGAGCAGTACTTC.

The chain combines TRBV11-3 with TRBJ1-1; maybe TRBD1 (6 bases). V dropped 5 bases and J dropped 1 base, with 8 bases sitting between them. Looked up from germline, CDR1 is SGHNT and CDR2 is YENEEA. The CDR3 runs to 13 residues. Here the CDR3 DNA reads TGTGCCAGCAGCCTGGGACAGAACACTGAAGCTTTCTTT. It is translated as CASSLGQNTEAFF.

This rearrangement joins TRBV11-3 to TRBJ1-1; possibly TRBD1 for D (5 bases). Germline V CDR1 and CDR2: SGHNT, YENEEA. This CDR3 is 12 amino acids long. With 2 bases removed from V and 11 bases from J, the gap between germline ends came to 12 bases. The CDR3 DNA reads TGTGCCAGCAGCTTACAGGGATCGAAGGCTTTCTTT. Translated: CASSLQGSKAFF. The full variable domain, in which reference TRBV11-3 and TRBJ1-1 provide the parts outside the CDR3, is EAGVVQSPRYKIIEKKQPVAFWCNPISGHNTLYWYLQNLGQGPELLIRYENEEAVDDSQLPKDRFSAERLKGVDSTLKIQPAELGDSAVYLCASSLQGSKAFFGQGTRLTVV.

The CDR3 sequence: CASSQDTGQAYEQYF. DNA for the CDR3: TGCGCCAGCAGCCAAGACACCGGACAAGCCTACGAGCAGTACTTC. The chain links TRBV4-1 to TRBJ2-7; TRBD1 might be the D (5 bases). Germline V gives CDR1 MGHRA, CDR2 YSYEKL. CDR3 size: 15 residues. V was pared by 0 bases and J by 2 bases, with 11 bases between.

This clone was seen ten or more times. This sequence joins TRBV5-4 and TRBJ1-1; D ambiguous. This CDR3 contains 14 residues. CDR1 and CDR2 from the germline V gene are SGHNT and YYREEE (reference sequence). V lost 4 bases and J 4 bases, leaving 14 bases between the germline ends. CDR3 bases: TGTGCCAGCAGCGTGGTACCGCGGAGCACTGAAGCTTTCTTT. Translating gives CASSVVPRSTEAFF. The whole variable domain, filled in from reference TRBV5-4 and TRBJ1-1, reads ETGVTQSPTHLIKTRGQQVTLRCSSQSGHNTVSWYQQALGQGPQFIFQYYREEENGRGNFPPRFSGLQFPNYSSELNVNALELDDSALYLCASSVVPRSTEAFFGQGTRLTVV.

This clone was observed a few times. The chain links TRBV6-1 to TRBJ1-2; 10 nucleotides agree with TRBD1. The CDR3 spans 15 residues. V was pared by 5 bases and J by 5 bases, with 8 bases of the junction left unmatched. The germline gives CDR1 MNHNS, CDR2 SASEGT. The CDR3, as DNA: TGTGCCAGCAGTCAGAAACGGACAGGGGGGTATGGCTACACCTTC. It encodes CASSQKRTGGYGYTF.

This clone was counted only a few times. The DNA of the CDR3 is TGTGCCAGCAGTGAAGCGCTTAATGGGGGGAACTATGGCTACACCTTC. Its translation is CASSEALNGGNYGYTF. V is TRBV2 and J is TRBJ1-2; the D gene is possibly TRBD1 (5 bases). Germline V gives CDR1 SNHLY, CDR2 FYNNEI. This CDR3 has 16 amino acids. V was cut by 0 bases and J by 2 bases, with 13 bases left in between.

This clone was counted a few times. The V call is TRBV19, the J call TRBJ1-1; D may be TRBD1 (5 bases). The CDR3 consists of 12 residues. Germline CDR1 and CDR2: LNHDA and SQIVND (reference sequence). Trimming cost V 5 bases and J 6 bases, with 10 bases left between them. The CDR3 is CASSPQGAEAFF. DNA of the CDR3: TGTGCCAGTAGTCCCCAGGGCGCTGAAGCTTTCTTT.

J is TRBJ2-5 and V is TRBV4-2; TRBD2 agrees at 10 bases. Germline V CDR1 and CDR2: LGHNA, YNFKEQ. Unmatched junction bases numbered 2, after V lost 4 bases and J lost 0 bases. CDR3 length: 15 residues. CDR3 nucleotides: TGTGCCAGCAGCCTTCTAGCGGGGGACCAAGAGACCCAGTACTTC. Protein product: CASSLLAGDQETQYF.

This clone was seen a handful of times. The chain combines TRBV5-1 with TRBJ2-7; TRBD2 aligns across 8 bases. The CDR3 runs 16 residues. CDR1 and CDR2 from the germline V gene are SGHRS and YFSETQ. The V and J ends lost 0 bases and 1 base, in that order; junction bases with no gene match: 6. CDR3 amino acids: CASSLVSGRFSYEQYF. CDR3 bases: TGCGCCAGCAGCTTGGTGAGCGGGAGATTTTCCTACGAGCAGTACTTC.

The chain is built from TRBV19 and TRBJ1-5; D may be TRBD1 (5 bases). The CDR3 extends over 15 amino acids. Germline V lookup: CDR1 LNHDA, CDR2 SQIVND (reference sequence). V dropped 5 bases and J dropped 0 bases, with 11 bases sitting between them. The CDR3 nucleotides read TGTGCCAGTAGTGACAGCGACAATAGCAATCAGCCCCAGCATTTT. It is translated as CASSDSDNSNQPQHF.

This clone was seen a few times. V and J are TRBV20-1 and TRBJ1-2; D gene unclear. Germline V gives CDR1 DFQATT, CDR2 SNEGSKA (reference sequence). The CDR3 spans 11 residues. CDR3 in DNA: TGCGGGCAGCCCCGGACGGGGGGCTACACCTTC. Translation gives CGQPRTGGYTF.

As concerns this clone: The sample contains more than one DNA sequence encoding this CDR3. The chain couples TRBV7-9 to TRBJ1-2, with D maybe TRBD1 (6 bases). CDR3 length equals 13 residues. The germline V gene has CDR1 SEHNR and CDR2 FQNEAQ (reference sequence). Trimming removed 2 bases at V and 2 bases at J, with 6 bases between. In DNA form, the CDR3 reads TGTGCCAGCAGCTTACAGGGGAACTATGGCTACACCTTC. Translated: CASSLQGNYGYTF.

This clone has only a few counts. The chain employs TRBV5-1 and TRBJ2-1, with 13 bases aligning to TRBD2. The V gene end was trimmed by 0 bases and the J gene end by 7 bases; junction bases not matched to a gene: 1. The length of the CDR3 is 15 residues. Per germline, CDR1 SGHRS and CDR2 YFSETQ. CDR3 loop: CASSLAGLAGNEQFF. The CDR3 DNA sequence: TGCGCCAGCAGCTTGGCGGGACTAGCGGGGAATGAGCAGTTCTTC.

This clone was observed a handful of times. The genes are TRBV15 and TRBJ2-5; a weak D match, TRBD1 (6 bases). Per the germline V gene, CDR1 is LNHNV and CDR2 is YYDKDF (reference sequence). CDR3 size: 13 residues. Trimming took 0 bases from V and 5 from J, leaving 7 bases between them. The chain's CDR3 is CATSRDRGETQYF. The CDR3, as DNA: TGTGCCACCAGCAGAGACAGGGGCGAGACCCAGTACTTC.

This clone was detected only a few times. This rearrangement joins TRBV7-9 to TRBJ1-1; TRBD1 might be the D (6 bases). The germline V and J ends were trimmed by 4 bases and 0 bases, with 9 bases remaining between them. Germline V CDR1 and CDR2: SEHNR, FQNEAQ (reference sequence). CDR3 length equals 14 residues. This chain's CDR3 is CASSSGQMNTEAFF. For the CDR3, the DNA is TGTGCCAGCAGCTCTGGACAGATGAACACTGAAGCTTTCTTT. Full variable domain (missing parts from reference TRBV7-9 and TRBJ1-1): DTGVSQNPRHKITKRGQNVTFRCDPISEHNRLYWYRQTLGQGPEFLTYFQNEAQLEKSRLLSDRFSAERPKGSFSTLEIQRTEQGDSAMYLCASSSGQMNTEAFFGQGTRLTVV.

A few counts support this clone. The CDR3 here is CASSTRGGPNTEAFF. CDR3 nucleotide sequence: TGTGCCAGCAGCACCCGGGGGGGCCCGAACACTGAAGCTTTCTTT. The rearrangement uses TRBV9 and TRBJ1-1, with D perhaps matching TRBD1 (6 bases). V lost 4 bases and J 1 base, leaving 14 bases between the germline ends. Germline V gene data show CDR1 as SGDLS and CDR2 as YYNGEE. CDR3 size: 15 residues. The full variable domain, rest sourced from reference TRBV9 and TRBJ1-1, is DSGVTQTPKHLITATGQRVTLRCSPRSGDLSVYWYQQSLDQGLQFLIQYYNGEERAKGNILERFSAQQFPDLHSELNLSSLELGDSALYFCASSTRGGPNTEAFFGQGTRLTVV.

This clone was seen only a few times. V is TRBV7-2 and J is TRBJ2-7; 9 nucleotides agree with TRBD1. Trimming at V came to 1 base and at J to 2 bases, leaving 0 bases not matched to a gene. The CDR3 sequence is 14 residues long. Germline CDR1 is SGHTA and CDR2 is FQGNSA. The CDR3 DNA is TGTGCCAGCAGCTTAGGGACAGGGGCCTACGAGCAGTACTTC. Translation gives CASSLGTGAYEQYF.

This clone came up a few times. The chain carries TRBV6-5 and TRBJ2-7; D is ambiguous. The CDR3 has 13 amino acids. Germline V gives CDR1 MNHEY, CDR2 SVGAGI. Trimming left V 0 bases short and J 6 bases short, with 9 bases between. CDR3 DNA sequence: TGTGCCAGCAGTTACTCGAAAGAGGCCGAGCAGTACTTC. This translates into CASSYSKEAEQYF.

Comments on this clone: The sample holds other DNA sequences that translate to the same CDR3. V gene TRBV7-9 combines with J gene TRBJ1-1; the D gene is possibly TRBD1 (5 bases). Trimming left V 2 bases short and J 4 bases short, with 8 bases between. In germline, CDR1 is SEHNR, CDR2 FQNEAQ (reference sequence). The CDR3 sequence is 13 residues long. The CDR3 nucleotides are TGTGCCAGCAGCTTATGGGGGGGCACTGAAGCTTTCTTT. This encodes CASSLWGGTEAFF. Looking up the rest from reference TRBV7-9 and TRBJ1-1 gives the full variable domain: DTGVSQNPRHKITKRGQNVTFRCDPISEHNRLYWYRQTLGQGPEFLTYFQNEAQLEKSRLLSDRFSAERPKGSFSTLEIQRTEQGDSAMYLCASSLWGGTEAFFGQGTRLTVV.

This clone occurred many times. The chain links TRBV9 to TRBJ1-4, with a possible D match to TRBD1 (5 bases). Germline values: CDR1 SGDLS, CDR2 YYNGEE. The CDR3 totals 14 residues. V lost 0 bases, J lost 11 bases, and 14 bases lay in between. The CDR3 sequence: CASSVEYGEGKLFF. The CDR3 nucleotides are TGTGCCAGCAGCGTAGAATACGGGGAGGGGAAACTGTTTTTT.

In this sample, this clone turned up a few times. The rearrangement links TRBV4-1 to TRBJ2-1; D possibly corresponds to TRBD2 (5 bases). Germline assignment: CDR1 MGHRA and CDR2 YSYEKL. V lost 4 bases to trimming and J lost 6 bases, with 13 bases between them. CDR3 length: 14 residues. CDR3 DNA: TGCGCCAGCAGCCCAGGACTGCTCGGCAATGAGCAGTTCTTC. Protein product: CASSPGLLGNEQFF.

There are a few counts of this clone. V and J are TRBV10-3 and TRBJ1-5, with 8 bases that match TRBD1. Germline V gene data show CDR1 as ENHRY and CDR2 as SYGVKD. The junction had 5 bases not matched to a gene; V was cut back by 4 bases and J by 3 bases. The CDR3 has 15 residues. In DNA, the CDR3 is TGTGCCATCAGTGGGACAGGGAGGAACAATCAGCCCCAGCATTTT. The encoded protein is CAISGTGRNNQPQHF.

In the case of this clone: The identical CDR3 is also encoded by other nucleotide sequences in the sample. This chain links TRBV2 with TRBJ2-7; D not certain. V lost 6 bases and J 4 bases, leaving 4 bases between the germline ends. This CDR3 comprises 10 residues. CDR1 is SNHLY, CDR2 FYNNEI, per germline. The CDR3 sequence is CASRRYEQYF. The CDR3 nucleotides read TGTGCCAGCAGGCGATACGAGCAGTACTTC.

The chain recombines TRBV7-9 with TRBJ2-3; D ambiguous. This CDR3 spans 16 amino acids. The germline V gene has CDR1 SEHNR and CDR2 FQNEAQ (reference sequence). Between the trimmed V and J ends, which lost 1 base and 1 base, there was a span of 12 bases. The CDR3 nucleotides are TGTGCCAGCAGCTTAGATCTGAGGTCTGGCACAGATACGCAGTATTTT. Translation: CASSLDLRSGTDTQYF.